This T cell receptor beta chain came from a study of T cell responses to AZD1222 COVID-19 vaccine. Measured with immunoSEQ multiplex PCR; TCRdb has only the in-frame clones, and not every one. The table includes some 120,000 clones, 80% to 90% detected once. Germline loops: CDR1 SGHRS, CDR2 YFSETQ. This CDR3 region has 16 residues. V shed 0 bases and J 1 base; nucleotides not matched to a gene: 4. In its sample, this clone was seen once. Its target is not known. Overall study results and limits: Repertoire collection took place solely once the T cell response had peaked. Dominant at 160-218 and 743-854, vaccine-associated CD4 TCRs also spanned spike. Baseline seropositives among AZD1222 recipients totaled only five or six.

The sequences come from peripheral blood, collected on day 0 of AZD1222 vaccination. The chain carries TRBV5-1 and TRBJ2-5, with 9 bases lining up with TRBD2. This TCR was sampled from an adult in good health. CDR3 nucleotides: TGCGCCAGCAGCTTGGGGATAGCGGGGGTCCAAGAGACCCAGTACTTC. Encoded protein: CASSLGIAGVQETQYF.